Listed below are T cell receptor beta chains from one sample, sequenced in a study of human T cells and chemical hapten exposure. Using its own MiXCR run on the RACE reads, TCRdb lists one record per CDR3 protein. The repertoire has approximately 110,000 distinct CDR3 sequences, more than 9.5% of them found once; the top ten carry under 4.5%. The sample in question was whole blood, obtained in connection with sensitization to the hapten diphenylcyclopropenone (DPC). Receptors were obtained from a woman in her 40s with alopecia areata. Some clones in this sample may be carry-over from other donors' samples. Each CDR3 is given with its conserved first and last residue. Each record gives: V gene, J gene, clone size, D gene, CDR3 DNA, CDR3 protein. A D gene is named only where the DNA matches it firmly. Expanded clones get a size class; other rows say once, few or many, or leave the size out.

>TRBV10-3|TRBJ2-1|few|.
TGTGCCATCACCTCCCCGCCATGGAGTGAGCAGTTCTTC
CAITSPPWSEQFF
>TRBV9|TRBJ1-1|many|.
TGTGCCAGCAGCGGCTTAGGAGCCACTGAAGCTTTCTTT
CASSGLGATEAFF
>TRBV27|TRBJ2-1|many|TRBD2
TGTGCCAGCAGTTTAGGCGGGGGGTACAATGAGCAGTTCTTC
CASSLGGGYNEQFF
>TRBV11-2|TRBJ2-2|many|.
TGTGCCAGCGGGACGGGGTTTCACAACACCGGGGAGCTGTTTTTT
CASGTGFHNTGELFF
>TRBV6-6|TRBJ1-5|.|TRBD1
TGTGCCAGCAAGGACAGGGGAAATCAGCCCCAGCATTTT
CASKDRGNQPQHF
>TRBV29-1|TRBJ2-5|many|TRBD2
TGCAGCGTTGCCCAGACTAGCAGTGAGACCCAGTACTTC
CSVAQTSSETQYF
>TRBV6-1|TRBJ2-1|many|TRBD2
TGTGCCAGCAGTGAAAGACTAGCAAGCTCCTACAATGAGCAGTTCTTC
CASSERLASSYNEQFF
>TRBV14|TRBJ2-1|few|TRBD2
TGTGCCAGCAGCCTCATTGGCGGGGGCTCCTACAATGAGCAGTTCTTC
CASSLIGGGSYNEQFF
>TRBV2|TRBJ1-3|many|.
TGTGCCAGCTTCGGCCTGCCCGAAAACACCATATATTTT
CASFGLPENTIYF
>TRBV2|TRBJ2-5|few|.
TGTGCCAGCAGAGCGGTCCCACAAGAGACCCAGTACTTC
CASRAVPQETQYF
>TRBV20-1|TRBJ2-2|few|TRBD1
TGCGGGGGACAGGGTGTCACCGGGGAGCTGTTTTTT
CGGQGVTGELFF
>TRBV6-5|TRBJ2-2|few|.
TGTGCCAGCAGACTCCAGGGGGGCACCGGGGAGCTGTTTTTT
CASRLQGGTGELFF
>TRBV27|TRBJ2-4|few|TRBD1
TGTGCCAGCAGAAGACAGGGAACCAAAAACATTCAGTACTTC
CASRRQGTKNIQYF
>TRBV7-8|TRBJ2-3|many|.
TGTGCCAGCAGCACCGGGGTAGCTGCTAGCACAGATACGCAGTATTTT
CASSTGVAASTDTQYF
>TRBV7-9|TRBJ1-1|.|.
TGTGCCAGCAGCTCCCGGAGGGGGACTGAAGCTTTCTTT
CASSSRRGTEAFF
>TRBV12-3/TRBV12-4|TRBJ2-3|few|.
TGTGCCAGCAGTTTGGACGCCGTGAGGGCAGATACGCAGTATTTT
CASSLDAVRADTQYF
>TRBV5-5|TRBJ1-5|few|.
TGTGCCAGCAGCCCCGTGGGGGCAGGCGACAATCAGCCCCAGCATTTT
CASSPVGAGDNQPQHF
>TRBV7-2|TRBJ2-7|many|.
TGTGCCAGCAGCTCCAGGTCGAGCGGGACAAGATACTACGAGCAGTACTTC
CASSSRSSGTRYYEQYF
>TRBV6-5|TRBJ2-7|many|TRBD1
TGTGCCACCAGGGACAGATTTAGCTCCTACGAGCAGTACTTC
CATRDRFSSYEQYF
>TRBV7-2|TRBJ1-1|.|.
TGTGCCAGCAGCTTAGCGAGGGTTGACACTGAAGCTTTCTTT
CASSLARVDTEAFF
>TRBV29-1|TRBJ2-5|many|TRBD1
TGCAGCGTTGTACAGGGGCAGACCCAGTACTTC
CSVVQGQTQYF
>TRBV18|TRBJ1-6|many|.
TGTGCCAGCTCACCCCGGACAGCCCAAAAACTCAATTCACCCCTCCACTTT
CASSPRTAQKLNSPLHF
>TRBV7-2|TRBJ1-5|.|.
TGTGCCAGCAGCTTAGAGGGGACCCACCCTTGGCAGCCCCAGCATTTT
CASSLEGTHPWQPQHF
>TRBV29-1|TRBJ1-1|.|.
TGCAGCGTTGCTGGTTGGGGGAACACTGAAGCTTTCTTT
CSVAGWGNTEAFF
>TRBV29-1|TRBJ1-1|many|TRBD1
TGCAGCGGGTACAGGGGAGAGGGCACTGAAGCTTTCTTT
CSGYRGEGTEAFF
>TRBV28|TRBJ2-7|few|.
TGTGCCAGCAGTTTGGTTGACGGCCAGCCCTACGAGCAGTACTTC
CASSLVDGQPYEQYF
>TRBV2|TRBJ1-6|.|.
TGTGCCAGCAGTCCTTTTGCACCCCTCCACTTT
CASSPFAPLHF
>TRBV2|TRBJ1-1|many|.
TGTGCCAGCAACCGAATGGGCCCCAGTAGAACTGAAGCTTTCTTT
CASNRMGPSRTEAFF
>TRBV7-9|TRBJ2-2|many|.
TGTGCCAGCAGCTTGACGGCTTTAGGCACCGGGGAGCTGTTTTTT
CASSLTALGTGELFF
>TRBV6-5|TRBJ2-7|many|.
TGTGCCAGCAGAGACCTAGGGGAGCAGTACTTC
CASRDLGEQYF
>TRBV19|TRBJ2-5|.|.
TGTGCCACCGCGCGAGTGATTCAAGAGACCCAGTACTTC
CATARVIQETQYF
>TRBV7-6|TRBJ1-1|.|.
TGTGCCAGCAGCCAGGAAGGGGGAGGTGGCACTGAAGCTTTCTTT
CASSQEGGGGTEAFF
>TRBV3-2|TRBJ2-2|few|.
TGTGCCAGCAGCCCATCGGCCGAAGGGACCGGGGAGCTGTTTTTT
CASSPSAEGTGELFF
>TRBV7-8|TRBJ1-1|.|TRBD1
TGTGCCAGCAGCGGGCGGACAGGGCTCACTGAAGCTTTCTTT
CASSGRTGLTEAFF
>TRBV29-1|TRBJ1-4|.|.
TGCAGCGCCCTAGGACAGATAGCAACTAATGAAAAACTGTTTTTT
CSALGQIATNEKLFF
>TRBV7-6|TRBJ2-1|.|TRBD2
TGTGCCAGCAGCTTAGGGCTAGCGGTGAACAATGAGCAGTTCTTC
CASSLGLAVNNEQFF
>TRBV7-2|TRBJ1-5|few|.
TGTGCCAGCAAAATGGGGGGCGCCGGTCAGCCCCAGCATTTT
CASKMGGAGQPQHF
>TRBV6-2/TRBV6-3|TRBJ2-1|few|TRBD2
TGTGCCAGCACTCCACCGGGACTAGAAGTCACCCATGAGCAGTTCTTC
CASTPPGLEVTHEQFF
>TRBV7-2|TRBJ2-7|many|TRBD2
TGTGCCAGCAGCGCCGTGGGGGGGTCGGAGCAGTACTTC
CASSAVGGSEQYF
>TRBV28|TRBJ2-7|.|.
TGTGCCAGCAGCAAGCCCCAGGGATCGGTTCGGGAGCAGTACTTC
CASSKPQGSVREQYF
>TRBV20-1|TRBJ2-2|.|.
TGCAGTGCCTTTCTGGGGTCAACGAACACCGGGGAGCTGTTTTTT
CSAFLGSTNTGELFF
>TRBV28|TRBJ2-5|.|TRBD2
TGTGCCAGCAGTCCCAGTTTAGCGGGTCGGGTGACCCAGTACTTC
CASSPSLAGRVTQYF
>TRBV5-6|TRBJ1-4|many|.
TGTGCCAGCAGCCCGGACCGAGCAACTAATGAAAAACTGTTTTTT
CASSPDRATNEKLFF
>TRBV9|TRBJ1-2|.|.
TGTGCCAGCAGCGTAGCAGCAAAATATGGCTACACCTTC
CASSVAAKYGYTF
>TRBV20-1|TRBJ2-7|many|.
TGCAGTGCTAGGAACGGGCCCTACGAGCAGTACTTC
CSARNGPYEQYF
>TRBV2|TRBJ2-7|many|TRBD1
TGTGCCTGCAAGGACAGGCCGAGCTCCTACGAGCAGTACTTC
CACKDRPSSYEQYF
>TRBV4-3|TRBJ2-5|many|.
TGCGCCAGCAGCCAAGAGGGGGCGTACCAAGAGACCCAGTACTTC
CASSQEGAYQETQYF
>TRBV29-1|TRBJ2-5|few|.
TGCAGCGTTGGAACTGCGGGGGAGACCCAGTACTTC
CSVGTAGETQYF
>TRBV12-3/TRBV12-4|TRBJ2-7|once|TRBD2
TGTGCCAGCAGTCCACGGGGGGGCCAGTACGAGCAGTACTTC
CASSPRGGQYEQYF
>TRBV6-2/TRBV6-3|TRBJ2-3|.|.
TGTGCCAGCAGCCTGGCGGGGACCGGCACAGATACGCAGTATTTT
CASSLAGTGTDTQYF
>TRBV5-1|TRBJ2-1|.|TRBD2
TGCGCCAGCAGGCCGACTAGCGGGACGTCCTACAATGAGCAGTTCTTC
CASRPTSGTSYNEQFF
>TRBV5-1|TRBJ2-7|.|.
TGCGCCAGCAGCTTGGTAACAGCGTCGCACGAGCAGTACTTC
CASSLVTASHEQYF
>TRBV10-3|TRBJ1-1|many|TRBD1
TGTGCCATCAGTGAAGACAGGGACACTGAAGCTTTCTTT
CAISEDRDTEAFF